The clone carrying this T cell receptor beta chain was counted ten times or more. The entry originates in a study of early T cells in non-severe SARS-CoV-2 infection. Across the study: Sequenced bulk RNA came from whole blood that was unsorted, and chains were unpaired.

Germline values: CDR1 ENHRY, CDR2 SYGVKD. The CDR3 has 13 residues. V gave up 5 bases and J gave up 5 bases, with 10 bases separating them. A single record per CDR3 protein comes from TCRdb applying MiXCR to the 5' RACE reads. The data show 90,000 to 120,000 distinct CDR3 sequences, with roughly an eighth seen just once and around 3.1% held by the top ten. Material: whole blood. V and J are TRBV10-3 and TRBJ1-5, with D perhaps matching TRBD1 (5 bases). This TCR came from an adult who was a healthcare worker with PCR-confirmed SARS-CoV-2 infection or an uninfected control (not recorded which). The DNA for the CDR3 is TGTGCCATCAGTCCCGACAGAGATCAGCCCCAGCATTTT. Translating it yields CAISPDRDQPQHF.